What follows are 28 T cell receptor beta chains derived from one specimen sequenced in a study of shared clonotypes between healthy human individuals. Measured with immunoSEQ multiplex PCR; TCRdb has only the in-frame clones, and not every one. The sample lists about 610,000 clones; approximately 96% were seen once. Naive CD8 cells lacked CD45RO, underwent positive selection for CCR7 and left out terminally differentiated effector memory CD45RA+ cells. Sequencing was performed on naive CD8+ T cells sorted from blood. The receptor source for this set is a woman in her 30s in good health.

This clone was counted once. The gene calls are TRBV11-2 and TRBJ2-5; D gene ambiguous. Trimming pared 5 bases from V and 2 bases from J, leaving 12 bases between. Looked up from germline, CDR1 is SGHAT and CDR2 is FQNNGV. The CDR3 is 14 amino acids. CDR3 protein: CASSRAWRQETQYF. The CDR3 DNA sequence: TGTGCCAGCAGCCGAGCGTGGAGACAAGAGACCCAGTACTTC.

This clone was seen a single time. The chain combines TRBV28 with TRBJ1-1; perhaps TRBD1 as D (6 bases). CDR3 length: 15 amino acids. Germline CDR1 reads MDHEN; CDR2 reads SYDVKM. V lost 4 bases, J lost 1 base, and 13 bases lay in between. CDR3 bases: TGTGCCAGCAGTTCCTACAGGGAGGCGAACACTGAAGCTTTCTTT. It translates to CASSSYREANTEAFF.

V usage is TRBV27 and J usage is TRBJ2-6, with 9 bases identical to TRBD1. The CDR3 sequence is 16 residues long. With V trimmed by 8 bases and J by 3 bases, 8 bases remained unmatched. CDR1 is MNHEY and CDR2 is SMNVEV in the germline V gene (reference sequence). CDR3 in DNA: TGTGCCAGCTCGGGGACAGGGAGGTATGGGGCCAACGTCCTGACTTTC. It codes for CASSGTGRYGANVLTF.

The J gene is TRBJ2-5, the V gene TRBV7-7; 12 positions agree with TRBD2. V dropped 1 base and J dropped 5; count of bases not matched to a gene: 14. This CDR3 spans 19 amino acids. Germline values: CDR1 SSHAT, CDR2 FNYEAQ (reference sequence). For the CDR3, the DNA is TGTGCCAGCAGCTTAGGGTTATCGACGACTAGCGGGAGCTTGGAGACCCAGTACTTC. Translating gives CASSLGLSTTSGSLETQYF.

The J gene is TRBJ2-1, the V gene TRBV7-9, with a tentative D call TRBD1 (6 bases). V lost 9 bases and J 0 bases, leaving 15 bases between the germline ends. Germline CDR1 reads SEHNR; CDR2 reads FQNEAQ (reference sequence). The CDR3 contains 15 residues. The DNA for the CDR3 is TGTGCCAGTGAGGGGGAACTAAGCTCCTACAATGAGCAGTTCTTC. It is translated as CASEGELSSYNEQFF.

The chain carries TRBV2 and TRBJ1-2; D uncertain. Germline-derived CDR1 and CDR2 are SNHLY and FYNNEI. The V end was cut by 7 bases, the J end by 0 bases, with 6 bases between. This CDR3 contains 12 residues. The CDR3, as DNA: TGTGCCAGCAAGGGTACTAACTATGGCTACACCTTC. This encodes CASKGTNYGYTF.

The CDR3 region has the DNA TGTGCCAGCAGCAAAGGGTGGGGCCTCTCCTACGAGCAGTACTTC. Translation: CASSKGWGLSYEQYF. This chain uses TRBV7-6 with TRBJ2-7; TRBD1 is a possible D gene (5 bases). This CDR3 has 15 residues. The V and J ends lost 5 bases and 0 bases respectively, with 14 bases between them. CDR1 is SGHVS, CDR2 FNYEAQ, per germline. The full variable domain, its missing parts supplied by reference TRBV7-6 and TRBJ2-7, is GAGVSQSPRYKVTKRGQDVALRCDPISGHVSLYWYRQALGQGPEFLTYFNYEAQQDKSGLPNDRFSAERPEGSISTLTIQRTEQRDSAMYRCASSKGWGLSYEQYFGPGTRLTVT.

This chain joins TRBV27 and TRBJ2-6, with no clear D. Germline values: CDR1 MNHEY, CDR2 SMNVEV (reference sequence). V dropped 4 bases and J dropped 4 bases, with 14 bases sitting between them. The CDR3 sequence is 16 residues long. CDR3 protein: CASSSMRLEGANVLTF. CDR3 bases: TGTGCCAGCAGTTCCATGCGACTGGAAGGGGCCAACGTCCTGACTTTC.

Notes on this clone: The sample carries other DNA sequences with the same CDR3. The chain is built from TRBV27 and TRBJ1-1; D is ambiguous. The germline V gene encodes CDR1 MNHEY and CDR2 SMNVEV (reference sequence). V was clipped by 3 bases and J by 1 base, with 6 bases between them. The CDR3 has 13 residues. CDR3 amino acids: CASSLSANTEAFF. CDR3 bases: TGTGCCAGCAGTTTGTCAGCGAACACTGAAGCTTTCTTT.

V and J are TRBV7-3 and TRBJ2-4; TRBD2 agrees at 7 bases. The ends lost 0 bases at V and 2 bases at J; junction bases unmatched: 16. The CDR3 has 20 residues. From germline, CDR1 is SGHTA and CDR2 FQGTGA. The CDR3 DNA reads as TGTGCCAGCAGCTTAACGAGGCGTGCGGCGGGAGCTCTACCCAAAAACATTCAGTACTTC. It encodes CASSLTRRAAGALPKNIQYF.

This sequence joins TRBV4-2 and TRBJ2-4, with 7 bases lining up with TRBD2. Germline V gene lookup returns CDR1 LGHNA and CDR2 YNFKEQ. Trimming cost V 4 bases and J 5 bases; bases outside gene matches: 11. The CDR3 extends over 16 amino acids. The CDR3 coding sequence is TGTGCCAGCAGCCCCTCCGACGGGAGGATGGAAAACATTCAGTACTTC. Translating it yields CASSPSDGRMENIQYF.

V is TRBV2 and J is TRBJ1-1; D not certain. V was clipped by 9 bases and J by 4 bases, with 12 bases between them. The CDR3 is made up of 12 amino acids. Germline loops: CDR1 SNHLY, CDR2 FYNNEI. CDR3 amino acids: CARSSEGTEAFF. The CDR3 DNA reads TGTGCCAGATCCTCCGAGGGCACTGAAGCTTTCTTT.

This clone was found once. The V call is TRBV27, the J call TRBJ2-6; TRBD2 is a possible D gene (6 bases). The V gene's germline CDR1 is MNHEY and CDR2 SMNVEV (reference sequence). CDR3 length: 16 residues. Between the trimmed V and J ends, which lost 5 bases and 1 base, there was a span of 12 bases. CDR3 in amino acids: CASSIRRGSGANVLTF. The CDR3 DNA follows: TGTGCCAGCAGTATACGGAGGGGTTCTGGGGCCAACGTCCTGACTTTC. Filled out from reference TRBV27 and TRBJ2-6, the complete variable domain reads EAQVTQNPRYLITVTGKKLTVTCSQNMNHEYMSWYRQDPGLGLRQIYYSMNVEVTDKGDVPEGYKVSRKEKRNFPLILESPSPNQTSLYFCASSIRRGSGANVLTFGAGSRLTVL.

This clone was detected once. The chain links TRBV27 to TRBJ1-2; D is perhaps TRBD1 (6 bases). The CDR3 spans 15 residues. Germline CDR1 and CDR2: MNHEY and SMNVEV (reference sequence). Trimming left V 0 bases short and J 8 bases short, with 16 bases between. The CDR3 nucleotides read TGTGCCAGCAGTTTATCGATCACAGGGCTCGTCGGCTACACCTTC. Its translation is CASSLSITGLVGYTF.

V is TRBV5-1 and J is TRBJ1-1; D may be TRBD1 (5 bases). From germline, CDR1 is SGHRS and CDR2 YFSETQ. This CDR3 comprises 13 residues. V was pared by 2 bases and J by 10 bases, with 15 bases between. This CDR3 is CASSFGGPQAAFF. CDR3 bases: TGCGCCAGCAGCTTTGGCGGGCCACAGGCAGCTTTCTTT.

The CDR3 nucleotides read TGTGCCAGCAGTTTTGGACAGTCGGTATACGAGCAGTACTTC. Amino acid sequence: CASSFGQSVYEQYF. The V and J genes are TRBV27 and TRBJ2-5; maybe TRBD1 (6 bases). The J call may be incorrect, as the DNA end agrees better with TRBJ2-7. Germline V lookup: CDR1 MNHEY, CDR2 SMNVEV (reference sequence). The CDR3 is 14 amino acids.

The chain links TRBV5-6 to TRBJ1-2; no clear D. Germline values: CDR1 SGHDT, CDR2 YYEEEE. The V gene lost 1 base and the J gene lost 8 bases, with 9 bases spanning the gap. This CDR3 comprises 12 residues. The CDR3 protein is CASSLSGEGYTF. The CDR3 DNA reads TGTGCCAGCAGCTTGTCCGGAGAAGGCTACACCTTC.

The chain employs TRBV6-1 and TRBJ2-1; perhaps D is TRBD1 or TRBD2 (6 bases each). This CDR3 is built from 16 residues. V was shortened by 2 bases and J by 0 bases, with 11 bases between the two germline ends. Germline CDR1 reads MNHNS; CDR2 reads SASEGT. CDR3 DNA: TGTGCCAGCAGTGAACGGGGGCTTAGCTCCTACAATGAGCAGTTCTTC. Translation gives CASSERGLSSYNEQFF.

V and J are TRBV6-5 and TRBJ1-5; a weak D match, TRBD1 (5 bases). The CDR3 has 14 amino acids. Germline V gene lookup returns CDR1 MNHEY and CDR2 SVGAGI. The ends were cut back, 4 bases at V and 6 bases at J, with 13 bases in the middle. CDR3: CASSSGEGFQPQHF. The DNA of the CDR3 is TGTGCCAGCAGTTCCGGCGAGGGGTTTCAGCCCCAGCATTTT.

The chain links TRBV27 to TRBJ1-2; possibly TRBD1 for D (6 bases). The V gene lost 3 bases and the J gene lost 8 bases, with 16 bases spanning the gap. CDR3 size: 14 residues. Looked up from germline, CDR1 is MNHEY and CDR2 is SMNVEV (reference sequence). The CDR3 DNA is TGTGCCAGCAGTTTCGGAGGAACAGGGAAGGGCTACACCTTC. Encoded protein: CASSFGGTGKGYTF.

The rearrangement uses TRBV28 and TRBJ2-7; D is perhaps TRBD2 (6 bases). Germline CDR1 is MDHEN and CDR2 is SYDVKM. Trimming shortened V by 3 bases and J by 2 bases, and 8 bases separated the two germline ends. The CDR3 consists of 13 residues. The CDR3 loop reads CASSLRGTYEQYF. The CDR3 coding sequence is TGTGCCAGCAGTTTGCGGGGAACCTACGAGCAGTACTTC.

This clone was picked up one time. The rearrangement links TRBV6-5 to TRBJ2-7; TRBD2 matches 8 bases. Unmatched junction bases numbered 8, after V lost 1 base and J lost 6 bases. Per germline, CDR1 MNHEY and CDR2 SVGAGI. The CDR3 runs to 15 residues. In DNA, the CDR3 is TGTGCCAGCAGTTACTTCGCGGGAGGTGAAGGCGAGCAGTACTTC. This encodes CASSYFAGGEGEQYF.

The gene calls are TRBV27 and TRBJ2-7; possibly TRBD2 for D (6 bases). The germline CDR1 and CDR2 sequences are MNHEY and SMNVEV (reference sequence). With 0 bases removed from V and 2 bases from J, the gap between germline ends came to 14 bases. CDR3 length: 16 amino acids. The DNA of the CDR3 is TGTGCCAGCAGTTTATCTTCGGGACTCCTACCCTACGAGCAGTACTTC. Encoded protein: CASSLSSGLLPYEQYF.

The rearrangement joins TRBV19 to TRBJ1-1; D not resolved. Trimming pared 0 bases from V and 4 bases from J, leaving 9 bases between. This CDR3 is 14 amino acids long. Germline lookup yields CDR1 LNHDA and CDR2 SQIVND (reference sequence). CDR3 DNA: TGTGCCAGTAGTATAGATCTGGACCCCACTGAAGCTTTCTTT. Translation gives CASSIDLDPTEAFF.

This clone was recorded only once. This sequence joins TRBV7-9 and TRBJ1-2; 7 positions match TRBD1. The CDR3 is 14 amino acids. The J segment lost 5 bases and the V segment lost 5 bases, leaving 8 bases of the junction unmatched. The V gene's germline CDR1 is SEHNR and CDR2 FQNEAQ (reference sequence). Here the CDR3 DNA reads TGTGCCAGCAGCCCACTGGACAGGACATATGGCTACACCTTC. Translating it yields CASSPLDRTYGYTF.

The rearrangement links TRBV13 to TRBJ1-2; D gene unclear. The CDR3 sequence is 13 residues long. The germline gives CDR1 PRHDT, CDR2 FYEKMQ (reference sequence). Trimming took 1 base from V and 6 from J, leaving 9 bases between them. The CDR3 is CASSLARGDGYTF. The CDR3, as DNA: TGTGCCAGCAGCTTAGCCCGGGGAGATGGCTACACCTTC.

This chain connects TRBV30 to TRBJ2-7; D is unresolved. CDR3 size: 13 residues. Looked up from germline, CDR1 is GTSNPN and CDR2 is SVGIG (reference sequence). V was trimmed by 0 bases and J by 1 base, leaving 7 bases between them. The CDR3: CAWSVQPSYEQYF. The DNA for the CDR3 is TGTGCCTGGAGTGTTCAGCCGTCCTACGAGCAGTACTTC.

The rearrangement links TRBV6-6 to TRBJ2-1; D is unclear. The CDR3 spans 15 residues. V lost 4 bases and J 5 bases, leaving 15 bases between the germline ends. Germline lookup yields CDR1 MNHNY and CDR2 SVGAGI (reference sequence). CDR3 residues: CASSSVVVGNNEQFF. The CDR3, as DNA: TGTGCCAGCAGTTCCGTGGTGGTGGGAAACAATGAGCAGTTCTTC.